The present T cell receptor (beta chain) was sequenced within a study of blood T cell repertoires in COVID-19. Across the study: Material from acute and convalescent COVID-19 was sourced from the United States, Italy and Spain. T cells, B-cell-depleted T cells, or PBMCs provided the cDNA or gDNA that served as material.

In the original processing: Using reference gene primer amplification, nucleated cell counts were estimated. Sequencing was performed with immunoSEQ multiplex PCR; in TCRdb, only in-frame clones are kept and a portion is missing. V, J and clone size are taken as reported in that table, and D and trimming were inferred from the DNA itself. The sample lists fewer than 250,000 clones; about 80% were seen once. V lost 2 bases and J 5 bases, leaving 15 bases between the germline ends. Germline CDR1 is KGHSH and CDR2 is LQKENI. This CDR3 has 15 amino acids. The clonotype was recovered from a woman aged 40 to 50 with active or convalescent COVID-19. The material sequenced was peripheral blood. V and J are TRBV18 and TRBJ1-1; weak D call: TRBD1 (5 bases). CDR3 in DNA: TGTGCCAGCTCACCAGATCCGAGCCCAGGGACTGAAGCTTTCTTT. It translates to CASSPDPSPGTEAFF.